This T cell receptor (beta chain) stems from a study of cytomegalovirus exposure and HLA in healthy donors. Study information: An early data release held some 85 million unique TCRs from HLA-typed donors.

Study-level results: Sequencing likely generated an artifact that appeared as a cluster of highly shared sequence variants. Sequencing depth across donors, presence/absence analyses assumed, was roughly uniform.

The PCR used 60 Vbeta and 13 Jbeta primers. Per the original data handling: Roughly 80 million unique TCR beta chains, some 9.9 million shared, were counted in a later analysis. The protocol was immunoSEQ multiplex PCR, while the TCRdb copy is restricted to in-frame clones and leaves out a portion. V, J and clone size reflect that table, while D and trimming were determined from the DNA. The sample includes 70,000 or so clones. This CDR3 has 18 residues. As to this clone: Antigen: not known.

This sequence was found in a female donor in good health and CMV-seropositive. The source material was PBMCs. The chain combines TRBV1 with TRBJ2-7; TRBD1 was called by the table and not checked on the DNA. TRBV1 is noted as a pseudogene. CDR3 DNA sequence: TGCACCAGCAGCCAATGGATCCGGTGGGGGGACAGAGGACACGAGCAGTACTTC. Translating gives CTSSQWIRWGDRGHEQYF.